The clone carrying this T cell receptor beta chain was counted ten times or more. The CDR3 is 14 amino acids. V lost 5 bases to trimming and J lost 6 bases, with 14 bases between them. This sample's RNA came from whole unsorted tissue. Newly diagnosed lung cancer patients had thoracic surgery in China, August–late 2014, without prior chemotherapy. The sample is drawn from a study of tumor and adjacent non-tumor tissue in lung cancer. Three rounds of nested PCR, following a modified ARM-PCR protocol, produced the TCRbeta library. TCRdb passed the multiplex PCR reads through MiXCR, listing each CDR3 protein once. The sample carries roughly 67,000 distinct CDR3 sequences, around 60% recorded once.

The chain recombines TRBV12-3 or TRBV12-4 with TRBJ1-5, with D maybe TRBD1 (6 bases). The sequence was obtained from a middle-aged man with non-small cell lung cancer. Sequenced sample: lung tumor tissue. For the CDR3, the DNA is TGTGCCAGCAGTGAACAGGGAGGTAGTCAGCCCCAGCATTTT. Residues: CASSEQGGSQPQHF.